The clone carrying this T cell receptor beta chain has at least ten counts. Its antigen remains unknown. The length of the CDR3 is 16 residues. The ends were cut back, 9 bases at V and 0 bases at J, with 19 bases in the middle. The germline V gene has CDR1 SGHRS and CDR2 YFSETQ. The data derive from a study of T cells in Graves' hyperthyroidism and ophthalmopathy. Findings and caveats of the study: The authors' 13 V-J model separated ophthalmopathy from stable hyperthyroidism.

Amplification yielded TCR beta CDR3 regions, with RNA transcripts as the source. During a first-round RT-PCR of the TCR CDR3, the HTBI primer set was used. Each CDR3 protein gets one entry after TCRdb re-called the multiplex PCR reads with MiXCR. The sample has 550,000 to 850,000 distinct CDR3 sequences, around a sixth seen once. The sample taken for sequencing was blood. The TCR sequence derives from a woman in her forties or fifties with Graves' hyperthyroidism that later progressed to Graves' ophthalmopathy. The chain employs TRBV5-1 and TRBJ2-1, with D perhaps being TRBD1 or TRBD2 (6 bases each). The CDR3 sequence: CATRPGAGSSYNEQFF. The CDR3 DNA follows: TGCGCCACAAGGCCAGGGGCGGGGAGCTCCTACAATGAGCAGTTCTTC.